Described below is a single T cell receptor (beta chain) sequence and its context. Its recognized antigen is unknown. It has no much larger one-base neighbor in the sample; base qualities were not kept. The data were obtained in a study of T cell responses to AZD1222 COVID-19 vaccine (dated by TCRdb to the early 2020s). In the study overall: AZD1222 recipients whose second dose came at about 4 weeks and those whose second dose came at about 12 weeks were combined into one group, since spike-specific TCR depth and breadth did not differ between the two schedules. A total of 230 to 250 trial participants underwent TCR sequencing, of whom approximately 210 received two doses of AZD1222 and around 25 received two doses of the MenACWY control vaccine. Enrollment into the trials was organized by age into subgroups of 18-55, 56-69 and 70-plus years, and those subgroups contained 148, 28 and 57 TCR-sequenced participants, respectively. Broad study findings and their caveats: Because no samples from the day 14 peak response were available, repertoires could be characterized only after the peak T cell response. Participants were mostly white British, with more females than males. The authors suggested clonal diversity may have been underestimated. Conclusions about previously exposed vaccinees are limited, since just five to seven AZD1222 recipients were seropositive for SARS-CoV-2 at baseline. Reportedly, almost half of the unique spike-specific TCRs recognized epitopes lying outside the regions that are mutated in the B.1.351 and B.1.1.7 variants. In the small 56-69-year group, the increase in depth fell short of significance, most likely because of low power. Vaccine-associated CD4 TCRs spanned the whole spike protein, with dominant responses in regions 160-218 and 743-854. Spike-specific TCR breadth and depth rose significantly after two AZD1222 doses compared with day 0 and with MenACWY recipients.

The cysteine opens and the phenylalanine closes a CDR3 of 16 amino acids. Of the read, only the CDR3 DNA is kept; its 48 bases are in frame from base 1. V lost 4 bases and J lost 0 bases, and the count of bases not matched to a germline gene is 9. CDR1 and CDR2 are drawn from the germline V gene: MNHNS, SASEGT. The CDR3 regions of human TCRbeta chains were subjected to immunosequencing. Processing in the source paper ran as follows. TCRs in the repertoires were matched against a reference library of SARS-CoV-2-specific TCRs that had been generated with the MIRA antigen-specificity platform. Breadth meant the fraction of unique TCRs that were SARS-CoV-2-associated, whereas depth meant the fraction of total T cells that were SARS-CoV-2-associated. Using the MIRA data, each spike-specific TCR was mapped to the spike region that the TCR reacts to and placed in a CD4 or CD8 class. Log10-transformed breadth and depth values were compared by one-way ANOVA with Sidak's multiple comparisons tests. The source is immuneACCESS, and TCRdb retained only in-frame sequences with V and J called. Part of the clones is not carried over; for the studies checked, unresolved V genes explain less than half of this, and the remainder is unexplained. V and J calls and clone size are those listed in that table; D and trimming were worked out from the DNA. The sample records roughly 170,000 clones, about nine tenths of which are singletons. Roughly 3.1% of the sample is taken by the ten largest.

The time point label, as the study defines it: baseline before first vaccination. Samples from vaccinated people were obtained from the UK trials COV001 and COV002, which included a single-blind randomized controlled phase 2/3 trial of AZD1222 (ChAdOx1 nCoV-19) in healthy adults. For TCRbeta chain sequencing, PBMC samples from trial participants were taken at day 0 and at day 28 after the second dose. The V and J segments used are TRBV6-1 and TRBJ2-7, with 7 bases matching TRBD1. Sequences were derived from peripheral blood, sampled on day 0 of AZD1222 vaccination. The sequence came from an adult in good health. The CDR3 protein is CASSAGTAPSSYEQYF. The bases read TGTGCCAGCAGTGCTGGGACAGCTCCTAGCTCCTACGAGCAGTACTTC.